Listed below are T cell receptor beta chains from one sample, sequenced in a study of blood T cell repertoires in COVID-19. Produced via immunoSEQ multiplex PCR; TCRdb's table is partial and in-frame only. The profile shows about 240,000 clones, under 85% of them singletons. Specimen: peripheral blood. The receptors come from a man younger than 45 who had recovered from COVID-19. CDR3s include the opening cysteine and the closing phenylalanine or tryptophan. The order of the fields is J gene, clone size, D gene, V gene, CDR3 DNA, CDR3 protein. A D gene is named only where the DNA matches it firmly. Clone size appears in some rows only: once, few, many, or a class for an expanded clone.

TRBJ2-3 | NA | TRBD2 | TRBV6-5 | TGTGCCAGCAGGACCGGGACTAGTAGTCTTGATACGCAGTATTTT | CASRTGTSSLDTQYF
TRBJ2-5 | NA | NA | TRBV7-6 | TGTGCCAGCAGCCCAGCGCCTGGAGGCCCGAGGGTAGAGACCCAGTACTTC | CASSPAPGGPRVETQYF
TRBJ1-5 | NA | TRBD1 | TRBV3-1/TRBV3-2 | TGTGCCAGCAGCGAACAGGGGGCTCGGCAGCCCCAGCATTTT | CASSEQGARQPQHF
TRBJ2-3 | NA | NA | TRBV19 | TGTGCCAGTAGTATCACCGGGGGTCTGACTAGCACAGATACGCAGTATTTT | CASSITGGLTSTDTQYF
TRBJ2-7 | NA | TRBD1 | TRBV29-1 | TGCAGCGTTGGGGACAGGGGATACGAGCAGTACTTC | CSVGDRGYEQYF
TRBJ1-2 | NA | NA | TRBV10-3 | TGTGCCATCAGTGATTACCACATCTATGGCTACACCTTC | CAISDYHIYGYTF
TRBJ1-2 | NA | NA | TRBV6-5 | TGTGCCAGCAGTTCCCCCCGCAGCGCTGGCTACACCTTC | CASSSPRSAGYTF
TRBJ1-1 | NA | NA | TRBV12-5 | TGTGCTAGTGGTTTGGTACTGGTTGGGACTTCGAACACTGAAGCTTTCTTT | CASGLVLVGTSNTEAFF
TRBJ2-2 | NA | TRBD2 | TRBV4-1 | TGCGCCAGCAGCCAATTGGGAGGGATCGGGGAGCTGTTTTTT | CASSQLGGIGELFF
TRBJ1-5 | NA | NA | TRBV7-2 | TGTGCCAGCAGCTTACAGCGGGATCAGCCCCAGCATTTT | CASSLQRDQPQHF
TRBJ1-5 | NA | TRBD1 | TRBV19 | TGTGCCAGTATGAGGGACAGGGTTGGGCAGCCCCAGCATTTT | CASMRDRVGQPQHF
TRBJ1-2 | NA | TRBD1 | TRBV18 | TGTGCCAGCTCACGACAGGGGGCGCAGAACTATGGCTACACCTTC | CASSRQGAQNYGYTF
TRBJ1-2 | NA | TRBD1 | TRBV11-2 | TGTGCCAGCAGCCGACGGGGACAGGGGAGGGACGGCTACACCTTC | CASSRRGQGRDGYTF
TRBJ2-7 | few | TRBD2 | TRBV6-2/TRBV6-3 | TGTGCCAGCAGTTACTCGGGGGCGGGACTAGGGATCTACGAGCAGTACTTC | CASSYSGAGLGIYEQYF
TRBJ1-6 | NA | NA | TRBV20-1 | TGCAGTGCTAGTTTCGGGAGCTCCTATAATTCACCCCTCCACTTT | CSASFGSSYNSPLHF
TRBJ1-1 | NA | TRBD1 | TRBV4-1 | TGCGCCAGCAGCCAAGGTTCGACAGGGCGGCTGAACACTGAAGCTTTCTTT | CASSQGSTGRLNTEAFF
TRBJ2-5 | once | TRBD2 | TRBV5-4 | TGTGCCAGCAGCCCGCGAACGGGGGGCCAAGAGACCCAGTACTTC | CASSPRTGGQETQYF
TRBJ1-2 | few | NA | TRBV9 | TGTGCCAGCAGCTCGGACCAGGGTAGCCGTAACTATGGCTACACCTTC | CASSSDQGSRNYGYTF
TRBJ2-5 | NA | NA | TRBV10-2 | TGCGCCAGCAGAGATCGGGGAGAGACCCAGTACTTC | CASRDRGETQYF
TRBJ2-7 | NA | NA | TRBV19 | TGTGCCAGTAGTATAGTTCCAGGCTACGAGCAGTACTTC | CASSIVPGYEQYF
TRBJ2-1 | NA | NA | TRBV7-7 | TGTGCCAGCAGCTTGCATAGCGGACCGGTTAACAATGAGCAGTTCTTC | CASSLHSGPVNNEQFF
TRBJ1-3 | NA | NA | TRBV7-8 | TGTGCCAGCAGCCCCAGTGGAAACACCATATATTTT | CASSPSGNTIYF
TRBJ2-3 | NA | TRBD2 | TRBV5-1 | TGCGCCAGCAGCACGACTAGCGGGGGAATCTTTTTCACAGATACGCAGTATTTT | CASSTTSGGIFFTDTQYF
TRBJ1-2 | few | TRBD1 | TRBV12-3/TRBV12-4 | TGTGCCAGCAGTTCGGGAGGGGGCGGAGGCTACACCTTC | CASSSGGGGGYTF
TRBJ2-3 | once | NA | TRBV29-1 | TGCAGCGTTTCCTCGTCGGGACATGGGGCAGATACGCAGTATTTT | CSVSSSGHGADTQYF
TRBJ2-1 | NA | TRBD2 | TRBV7-3 | TGTGCCAGCAGCCCAGGACTAGCGGGGAGCTCCTACAATGAGCAGTTCTTC | CASSPGLAGSSYNEQFF
TRBJ1-5 | NA | NA | TRBV18 | TGTGCCAGCTCACCTGACAGTAATCAGCCCCAGCATTTT | CASSPDSNQPQHF
TRBJ1-1 | NA | NA | TRBV4-1 | TGCGCCAGCAGCCAAGAGATCCGTCGGGCAGGGGACACTGAAGCTTTCTTT | CASSQEIRRAGDTEAFF
TRBJ1-5 | NA | NA | TRBV2 | TGTGCCAGCAGGAAGACAGTAAATAGCAATCAGCCCCAGCATTTT | CASRKTVNSNQPQHF
TRBJ1-1 | once | NA | TRBV18 | TGTGCTAGCTCACCACCGGCGGGGATGAACACTGAAGCTTTCTTT | CASSPPAGMNTEAFF
TRBJ2-3 | once | TRBD1 | TRBV28 | TGTGCCAGCAGTTTATTGGACAGGGCCCACTCTAGCACAGATACGCAGTATTTT | CASSLLDRAHSSTDTQYF
TRBJ2-3 | NA | TRBD2 | TRBV12-3/TRBV12-4 | TGTGCCAGCAGTCAGCGGGGGGTAGATACGCAGTATTTT | CASSQRGVDTQYF
TRBJ2-2 | NA | NA | TRBV2 | TGTGCCAGCAGAACGGGACTCATGACCGGGGAGCTGTTTTTT | CASRTGLMTGELFF
TRBJ1-1 | NA | NA | TRBV27 | TGTGCCAGCACGGGGTTTGCTGAAGCTTTCTTT | CASTGFAEAFF
TRBJ2-4 | NA | NA | TRBV19 | TGTGCCAGTAGTATGGAGGGGGGGCGCGGCGGTAGTAACATTCAGTACTTC | CASSMEGGRGGSNIQYF
TRBJ1-2 | NA | NA | TRBV5-5 | TGTGCCAGCAGCTCGGGACTGGTGAACTATGGCTACACCTTC | CASSSGLVNYGYTF
TRBJ2-2 | NA | NA | TRBV3-1/TRBV3-2 | TGTGCCAGCAGCCAAGATCGGACAGTTCAGTATAGCGGGGAGCTGTTTTTT | CASSQDRTVQYSGELFF
TRBJ1-6 | few | TRBD1 | TRBV7-2 | TGTGCCAGCAGTTCTTATGAGGGGGCGGGATCACCCCTCCACTTT | CASSSYEGAGSPLHF
TRBJ2-2 | NA | NA | TRBV5-1 | TGCGCCAGCAGCTTGGGATCGGGGACCGGGGAGCTGTTTTTT | CASSLGSGTGELFF
TRBJ1-2 | NA | NA | TRBV3-1/TRBV3-2 | TGTGCCAGCAGCTCTAGCGGGGGACGGGCCTATGGCTACACCTTC | CASSSSGGRAYGYTF
TRBJ2-2 | NA | NA | TRBV5-1 | TGCGCCAGCAGAGTGGCCGTAAGTAGCGCCGGGGAGCTGTTTTTT | CASRVAVSSAGELFF
TRBJ1-4 | NA | NA | TRBV2 | TGTGCCAGCAGGGGAGGTGGCTGGGAGTTGTTTTTT | CASRGGGWELFF
TRBJ1-5 | NA | NA | TRBV28 | TGTGCCAGCAGAATGGGCCATCAGCCCCAGCATTTT | CASRMGHQPQHF
TRBJ1-1 | NA | NA | TRBV6-5 | TGTGCCAGCAGACCAACAGGGACCACTGAAGCTTTCTTT | CASRPTGTTEAFF
TRBJ1-6 | NA | NA | TRBV7-9 | TGTGCCAGCAGCCTGGACAGATATAATTCACCCCTCCACTTT | CASSLDRYNSPLHF
TRBJ1-6 | NA | TRBD1 | TRBV28 | TGTGCCAGCAACCCCGCGGACAGGGGAGGAGGACCCCTCCACTTT | CASNPADRGGGPLHF
TRBJ1-5 | once | TRBD1 | TRBV19 | TGTGCCAGTAGTAAGGGACAGCCTAGCAATCAGCCCCAGCATTTT | CASSKGQPSNQPQHF
TRBJ2-1 | NA | NA | TRBV28 | TGTGCCAGCAGTGGTCGCAGGGAAAATGAGCAGTTCTTC | CASSGRRENEQFF
TRBJ1-1 | NA | NA | TRBV5-4 | TGTGCCAGCACGCGATCGGGATTCATGAACACTGAAGCTTTCTTT | CASTRSGFMNTEAFF
TRBJ2-6 | NA | NA | TRBV4-1 | TGCGCCAGCAGCCGTCTAGCTGGGGCCAACGTCCTGACTTTC | CASSRLAGANVLTF
TRBJ1-1 | NA | TRBD1 | TRBV19 | TGTGCCAGTAGTCTCTATCCGGGACAGGGGGCTTATGAAGCTTTCTTT | CASSLYPGQGAYEAFF